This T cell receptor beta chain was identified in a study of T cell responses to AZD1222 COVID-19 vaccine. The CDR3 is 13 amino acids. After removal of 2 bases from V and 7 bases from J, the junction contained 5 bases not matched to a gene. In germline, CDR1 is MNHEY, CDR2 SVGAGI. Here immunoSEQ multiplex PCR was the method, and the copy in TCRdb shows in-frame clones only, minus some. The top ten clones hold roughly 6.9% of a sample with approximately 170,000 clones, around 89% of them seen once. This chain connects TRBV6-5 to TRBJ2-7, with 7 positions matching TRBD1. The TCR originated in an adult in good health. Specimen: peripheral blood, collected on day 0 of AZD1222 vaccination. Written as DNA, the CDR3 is TGTGCCAGCAGTTACGGCCAGGGGGATGAGCAGTACGTC. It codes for CASSYGQGDEQYV.